Listed below are T cell receptor beta chains from one sample, sequenced in a study of monozygotic twins with inflammatory bowel disease. Following a re-call of the 5' RACE reads, TCRdb has one entry per CDR3 protein and lacks DNA. The clone table shows some 450,000 distinct CDR3 sequences, with the ten largest holding more than 2%. Sequenced input: blood. All receptors derive from a human donor with ulcerative colitis or Crohn's disease, or a healthy co-twin of an affected twin (not recorded which). Both conserved end residues are part of each CDR3.

>15|TRBJ2-2|TRBV5-1
CASSSTSGSAGELFF
>14|TRBJ2-1|TRBV28
CASSWTGSGYEQFF
>16|TRBJ2-1|TRBV10-3
CAISEPGLLSYNEQFF
>11|TRBJ2-3|TRBV29-1
CSVDSKGAQYF
>15|TRBJ1-6|TRBV4-3
CASSQEGTEYSPLHF
>15|TRBJ1-1|TRBV28
CASSLNRVFGTEAFF
>17|TRBJ2-3|TRBV12-3/TRBV12-4
CASSLRPGEGHTDTQYF
>13|TRBJ2-5|TRBV5-4
CAGAGGRQETQYF
>16|TRBJ1-3|TRBV7-2
CASSPGDTPFVNTIYF
>13|TRBJ2-3|TRBV29-1
CSVVSILRDTQYF
>15|TRBJ2-7|TRBV4-2
CASSQGISRVYEQYF
>15|TRBJ2-1|TRBV4-3
CASSHLGGSGNEQFF
>16|TRBJ1-3|TRBV7-2
CASSVLAAGAGNTIYF
>14|TRBJ1-1|TRBV7-2
CASSLIQGNTEAFF
>14|TRBJ1-5|TRBV7-2
CASSSWGGNQPQHF
>15|TRBJ1-6|TRBV25-1
CASSAPGQELSPLHF
>15|TRBJ2-2|TRBV15
CATSGLLGGTGELFF
>14|TRBJ2-2|TRBV27
CASSLLGGTGELFF
>14|TRBJ1-2|TRBV6-2/TRBV6-3
CASSPLTGGYGYTF
>14|TRBJ1-2|TRBV7-8
CASSLKGRSYGYTF
>15|TRBJ2-7|TRBV20-1
CSARNPEVAGAEQYF
>15|TRBJ1-4|TRBV29-1
CSVKIRAVSNEKLFF
>13|TRBJ2-7|TRBV20-1
CSAPRQGLGEQYF
>16|TRBJ2-1|TRBV25-1
CASSEWGLGAYNEQFF
>14|TRBJ2-7|TRBV7-9
CASSLGAQTHEQYF
>15|TRBJ2-3|TRBV3-1
CASSRGDLLTDTQYF
>12|TRBJ2-7|TRBV7-9
CASSLAMYEQYF
>13|TRBJ2-1|TRBV20-1
CSFLADKYNEQFF
>16|TRBJ1-1|TRBV12-3/TRBV12-4
CASSQRQGAGNTEAFF
>16|TRBJ1-1|TRBV5-1
CASSPGTSGVNTEAFF
>14|TRBJ1-2|TRBV5-1
CASNTGFSNYGYTF
>15|TRBJ2-1|TRBV7-9
CASSPAGGSHNEQFF
>12|TRBJ2-3|TRBV12-3/TRBV12-4
CASSWGADTQYF
>13|TRBJ2-2|TRBV29-1
CSVEDSPAGELFF
>19|TRBJ2-3|TRBV11-1
CASSLDARDYPGLRDTQYF
>12|TRBJ2-7|TRBV6-6
CASSSGGVEQYF
>15|TRBJ2-3|TRBV24-1
CATSVPSGSTDTQYF
>12|TRBJ2-3|TRBV20-1
CSLVWVTDTQYF
>15|TRBJ1-4|TRBV15
CATSRDQRANEKLFF
>12|TRBJ2-7|TRBV20-1
CSARGSWDEQYF
>15|TRBJ1-1|TRBV10-3
CAISFDSMGNTEAFF
>14|TRBJ2-1|TRBV7-3
CASSTGLTYNEQFF
>13|TRBJ1-4|TRBV7-8
CASNSDVNEKLFF
>18|TRBJ2-1|TRBV24-1
CATSGALAGGRSYNEQFF
>11|TRBJ2-1|TRBV6-1
CASSDPRRKFF
>12|TRBJ1-1|TRBV10-3
CATGQGKGEAFF
>14|TRBJ1-1|TRBV7-2
CASSSLGTSWGAFF
>11|TRBJ1-2|TRBV6-5
CASSSAYGYTF
>16|TRBJ1-3|TRBV6-1
CASTRNPDSTGNTIYF
>14|TRBJ2-5|TRBV5-1
CASSLDLGQETQYF
>16|TRBJ2-2|TRBV27
CASSFLAGSVTGELFF
>15|TRBJ2-5|TRBV4-2
CASSQALAGQETQYF
>14|TRBJ2-3|TRBV7-3
CASSPGQPTDTQYF
>11|TRBJ2-7|TRBV30
CAWSGSVEQYF
>15|TRBJ2-6|TRBV28
CASHHSSSGANVLTF
>15|TRBJ2-3|TRBV28
CASSLGAMGTDTQYF
>15|TRBJ2-2|TRBV5-6
CASSLGQTDTGELFF